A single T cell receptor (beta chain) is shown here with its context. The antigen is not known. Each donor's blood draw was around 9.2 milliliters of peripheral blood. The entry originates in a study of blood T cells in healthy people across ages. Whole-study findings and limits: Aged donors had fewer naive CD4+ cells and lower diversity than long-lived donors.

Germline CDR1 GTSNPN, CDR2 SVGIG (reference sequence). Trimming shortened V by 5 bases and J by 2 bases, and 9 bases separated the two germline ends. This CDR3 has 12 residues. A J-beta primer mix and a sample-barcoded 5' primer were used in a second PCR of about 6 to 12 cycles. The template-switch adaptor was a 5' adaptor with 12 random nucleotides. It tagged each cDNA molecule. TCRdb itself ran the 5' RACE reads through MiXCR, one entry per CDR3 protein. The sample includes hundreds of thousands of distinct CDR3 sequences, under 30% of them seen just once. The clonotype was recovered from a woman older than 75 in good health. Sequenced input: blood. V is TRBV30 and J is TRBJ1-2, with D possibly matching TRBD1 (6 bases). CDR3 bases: TGTGCCTGGGTGCAGGGGAACTATGGCTACACCTTC. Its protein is CAWVQGNYGYTF.